These 27 T cell receptor beta chains originate from one sample sequenced in a study of control samples from healthy donors and cancer patients. Libraries were prepared by immunoSEQ multiplex PCR; TCRdb keeps only in-frame clonotypes and omits some of them. The sample yields about 26,000 clones, approximately 85% seen once. Sequenced input: PBMCs. The origin of the receptors is a woman aged 55-70 years with head and neck cancer.

For the CDR3, the DNA is TGTGCCAGCAGCCAAGATATGGCACCGACTAACTATGGCTACACCTTC. Amino acids: CASSQDMAPTNYGYTF. J is TRBJ1-2 and V is TRBV3-1 (or the pseudogene TRBV3-2), with D uncertain. This CDR3 has 16 amino acids. The germline V gene encodes CDR1 LGHDT and CDR2 YNNKEL (reference sequence). Trimming took 0 bases from V and 0 from J, leaving 11 bases between them.

Sample share makes this clone medium-sized. V gene TRBV20-1 combines with J gene TRBJ1-1, with 8 positions matching TRBD1. The CDR3 spans 11 residues. Germline V CDR1 and CDR2: DFQATT, SNEGSKA (reference sequence). Trimming at V came to 6 bases and at J to 4 bases, leaving 1 base not matched to a gene. Written as DNA, the CDR3 is TGCAGTGCAACAGGGGGCACTGAAGCTTTCTTT. This translates into CSATGGTEAFF.

The chain has TRBV7-2 and TRBJ2-7; D remains ambiguous. V was cut by 3 bases and J by 6 bases, with 15 bases left in between. The CDR3 contains 14 residues. Germline-derived CDR1 and CDR2 are SGHTA and FQGNSA. The CDR3 loop reads CASSLPPISAEQYF. CDR3 DNA: TGTGCCAGCAGCTTGCCTCCTATTTCTGCCGAGCAGTACTTC.

The chain is built from TRBV3-1 (or the pseudogene TRBV3-2) and TRBJ2-3; 11 nucleotides align to TRBD2. Germline loops: CDR1 LGHDT, CDR2 YNNKEL (reference sequence). Trimming at V came to 7 bases and at J to 6 bases, leaving 6 bases not matched to a gene. This CDR3 contains 14 residues. CDR3 residues: CASTLAGVTDTQYF. As DNA, the CDR3 is TGTGCCAGCACACTAGCGGGAGTCACGGATACGCAGTATTTT.

The V gene is TRBV5-6, the J gene TRBJ1-5; 8 bases align to TRBD1. After removal of 3 bases from V and 0 bases from J, the junction contained 5 bases not matched to a gene. CDR1 SGHDT and CDR2 YYEEEE come from the germline V gene. This CDR3 spans 16 amino acids. The CDR3 DNA follows: TGTGCCAGCAGCTCGCAGGACAGGGATAGCAATCAGCCCCAGCATTTT. It specifies CASSSQDRDSNQPQHF.

V is TRBV5-4 and J is TRBJ1-5; possibly TRBD1 for D (5 bases). The germline V gene has CDR1 SGHNT and CDR2 YYREEE (reference sequence). Trimming stripped 1 base from V and 2 bases from J, with 10 bases between. The CDR3 runs to 15 residues. The DNA for the CDR3 is TGTGCCAGCAGCTTGCAGGGAACGGGCAATCAGCCCCAGCATTTT. Its protein is CASSLQGTGNQPQHF.

This chain connects TRBV5-8 to TRBJ2-7; D tentatively fits TRBD1 or TRBD2 (5 bases each). The germline V gene has CDR1 SGHTS and CDR2 YDEGEE. Trimming pared 1 base from V and 5 bases from J, leaving 16 bases between. CDR3 length equals 15 residues. The CDR3 is CASSLKVGTKNEQYF. The CDR3 DNA reads as TGTGCCAGCAGCTTGAAAGTAGGGACGAAAAACGAGCAGTACTTC.

The chain is built from TRBV19 and TRBJ1-3; unclear D gene. The CDR3 has 14 amino acids. V lost 3 bases and J 0 bases, leaving 6 bases between the germline ends. CDR1 and CDR2 from the germline V gene are LNHDA and SQIVND (reference sequence). CDR3 sequence (DNA): TGTGCCAGTAGTATCGGAACCTCTGGAAACACCATATATTTT. As protein: CASSIGTSGNTIYF.

In DNA form, the CDR3 reads TGTGCCAGCAGTTTCCTGAGGGGGACGGCTTTCTTT. Translation: CASSFLRGTAFF. The V call is TRBV12-3 or TRBV12-4, the J call TRBJ1-1, with D possibly TRBD1 on 6 matching bases. Trimming removed 3 bases from V and 11 bases from J, with 13 bases in between. The length of the CDR3 is 12 residues.

On this clone itself: This specimen includes other DNA sequences encoding the same CDR3. The rearrangement uses TRBV19 and TRBJ1-1, with a weak D call TRBD1 (6 bases). Trimming removed 4 bases from V and 10 bases from J, with 13 bases in between. Per germline, CDR1 LNHDA and CDR2 SQIVND (reference sequence). The CDR3 consists of 12 residues. CDR3 amino acids: CASSNLQGPAFF. CDR3 coding DNA: TGTGCCAGTAGTAACCTACAGGGCCCAGCTTTCTTT. The whole variable domain, filled in from reference TRBV19 and TRBJ1-1, reads DGGITQSPKYLFRKEGQNVTLSCEQNLNHDAMYWYRQDPGQGLRLIYYSQIVNDFQKGDIAEGYSVSREKKESFPLTVTSAQKNPTAFYLCASSNLQGPAFFGQGTRLTVV.

Note on this clone: This sample includes further DNA sequences coding for the same CDR3. The chain has TRBV7-2 and TRBJ1-2; D unresolved. The germline V gene encodes CDR1 SGHTA and CDR2 FQGNSA. This CDR3 comprises 12 residues. Trimming took 1 base from V and 8 from J, leaving 8 bases between them. The CDR3: CASSLGVGGYTF. The CDR3 bases are TGTGCCAGCAGCTTAGGGGTGGGGGGCTACACCTTC.

The chain uses TRBV6-5 and TRBJ1-1; TRBD1 matches at 7 bases. Germline assignment: CDR1 MNHEY and CDR2 SVGAGI. The CDR3 sequence is 14 residues long. The V gene end was trimmed by 7 bases and the J gene end by 0 bases; junction bases not matched to a gene: 5. CDR3 residues: CASTYRGMNTEAFF. The CDR3 coding sequence is TGTGCCAGCACATACAGGGGTATGAACACTGAAGCTTTCTTT.

This clone was seen only a few times. V is TRBV27 and J is TRBJ2-3; 7 bases are shared with TRBD2. Per the germline V gene, CDR1 is MNHEY and CDR2 is SMNVEV (reference sequence). V gave up 11 bases and J gave up 2 bases; unmatched junction bases: 10. CDR3 length: 14 amino acids. In DNA form, the CDR3 reads TGTGCCTCCAGGGCTAGCGGATCCACAGATACGCAGTATTTT. Amino acid sequence: CASRASGSTDTQYF.

The CDR3 here is CASSADRNYGYTF. CDR3 in DNA: TGTGCCAGCAGCGCCGACAGGAACTATGGCTACACCTTC. This rearrangement joins TRBV7-8 to TRBJ1-2, with a possible D match to TRBD1 (6 bases). The length of the CDR3 is 13 residues. Between the trimmed V and J ends, which lost 5 bases and 2 bases, there was a span of 9 bases. The germline V gene has CDR1 SGHVS and CDR2 FQNEAQ.

The chain employs TRBV11-2 and TRBJ2-5; TRBD1 is a possible D gene (6 bases). Trimming left V 5 bases short and J 4 bases short, with 17 bases between. This CDR3 region has 15 residues. Per germline, CDR1 SGHAT and CDR2 FQNNGV. Written as DNA, the CDR3 is TGTGCCAGCAGCGCAGTCAGGGGTTTCTCAGAGACCCAGTACTTC. This sequence encodes CASSAVRGFSETQYF.

The chain couples TRBV30 to TRBJ1-4, with TRBD1 as a possible D gene (5 bases). The germline V gene encodes CDR1 GTSNPN and CDR2 SVGIG (reference sequence). The CDR3 totals 13 residues. V was trimmed by 2 bases and J by 5 bases, leaving 9 bases between them. The CDR3 region has the DNA TGTGCCTGGAGTACAGGTGACAATGAAAAACTGTTTTTT. It codes for CAWSTGDNEKLFF.

The chain couples TRBV19 to TRBJ1-3; unclear D gene. Germline V lookup: CDR1 LNHDA, CDR2 SQIVND (reference sequence). This CDR3 has 15 amino acids. V shed 5 bases and J shed 1 base, with 12 bases lying between them. The CDR3 nucleotides read TGTGCCAGTAGTTTGGGCGGGATGTCTGGAAACACCATATATTTT. This translates into CASSLGGMSGNTIYF.

This chain uses TRBV11-2 with TRBJ1-5; TRBD1 might be the D (5 bases). The ends were cut back, 0 bases at V and 11 bases at J, with 17 bases in the middle. CDR1 SGHAT and CDR2 FQNNGV come from the germline V gene. The CDR3 is 15 residues long. This CDR3 reads CASSLEAGWRSAQHF. The CDR3 nucleotides read TGTGCCAGCAGCTTAGAGGCAGGGTGGAGATCGGCCCAGCATTTT.

The chain is built from TRBV24-1 and TRBJ1-2, with unresolved D. The V gene lost 5 bases and the J gene lost 8 bases, with 11 bases spanning the gap. The CDR3 runs to 12 residues. Germline CDR1 is KGHDR and CDR2 is SFDVKD. In DNA form, the CDR3 reads TGTGCCACCAGTGGAGGAATGGGCGGCTACACCTTC. This sequence encodes CATSGGMGGYTF.

The sample holds one count of this clone. This chain joins TRBV7-6 and TRBJ2-2, with a tentative D call TRBD2 (5 bases). Germline values: CDR1 SGHVS, CDR2 FNYEAQ. The V end lost 1 base, the J end lost 6 bases, and 12 bases lay between the germline ends. The CDR3 spans 15 residues. Here the CDR3 reads CASSLGSAGPGELFF. The CDR3 region has the DNA TGTGCCAGCAGCTTAGGTTCTGCGGGTCCCGGGGAGCTGTTTTTT.

The rearrangement links TRBV7-2 to TRBJ1-5, with 7 positions matching TRBD1. Germline loops: CDR1 SGHTA, CDR2 FQGNSA. The CDR3 sequence is 14 residues long. Trimming cost V 5 bases and J 4 bases; bases outside gene matches: 5. CDR3 amino acids: CASSPGGFNQPQHF. As DNA, the CDR3 is TGTGCCAGCAGCCCAGGGGGATTTAATCAGCCCCAGCATTTT.

This clone was picked up one time. The rearrangement links TRBV7-2 to TRBJ2-5; 12 nucleotides align to TRBD2. Germline-derived CDR1 and CDR2 are SGHTA and FQGNSA. The CDR3 extends over 16 amino acids. J lost 2 bases, V lost 5 bases, and 6 bases had no gene match. CDR3 coding DNA: TGTGCCAGCAGCCCCGTCGGACTAGCGGGACAAGAGACCCAGTACTTC. This encodes CASSPVGLAGQETQYF.

The chain employs TRBV5-1 and TRBJ1-1, with 12 nucleotides matching TRBD1. The CDR3 has 15 amino acids. The trim removed 4 bases at V and 3 bases at J, leaving 4 bases unmatched. The V gene's germline CDR1 is SGHRS and CDR2 YFSETQ. DNA for the CDR3: TGCGCCAGCAGCGACGGGACAGGGGGCTACACTGAAGCTTTCTTT. It codes for CASSDGTGGYTEAFF.

V usage is TRBV19 and J usage is TRBJ2-7; 14 nucleotides line up with TRBD2. The CDR3 is 16 residues long. V lost 3 bases and J lost 3; bases outside the gene matches: 4. The germline V gene encodes CDR1 LNHDA and CDR2 SQIVND (reference sequence). The CDR3 spells CASSMGTSGSGYEQYF. The CDR3, as DNA: TGTGCCAGTAGTATGGGGACTAGCGGGAGCGGCTACGAGCAGTACTTC.

This chain joins TRBV2 and TRBJ2-4, with 14 nucleotides matching TRBD2. This CDR3 is built from 16 residues. Per germline, CDR1 SNHLY and CDR2 FYNNEI. V shed 6 bases, J shed 7 bases, and the junction held 8 bases outside the gene matches. CDR3 amino acids: CASSGGTSGSKNIQYF. In nucleotides, the CDR3 is TGTGCCAGCAGCGGCGGGACTAGCGGGAGCAAGAACATTCAGTACTTC.

Only a few counts were recorded for this clone. J is TRBJ2-3 and V is TRBV18; D unresolved. The length of the CDR3 is 16 residues. CDR1 and CDR2 from the germline V gene are KGHSH and LQKENI. The V end lost 3 bases, the J end lost 0 bases, and 13 bases lay between the germline ends. The CDR3 is CASSPTFGASTDTQYF. In nucleotides, the CDR3 is TGTGCCAGCTCACCCACCTTTGGAGCTAGCACAGATACGCAGTATTTT. The full variable domain, in which reference TRBV18 and TRBJ2-3 provide the parts outside the CDR3, is NAGVMQNPRHLVRRRGQEARLRCSPMKGHSHVYWYRQLPEEGLKFMVYLQKENIIDESGMPKERFSAEFPKEGPSILRIQQVVRGDSAAYFCASSPTFGASTDTQYFGPGTRLTVL.

This chain uses TRBV5-6 with TRBJ2-1; D possibly corresponds to TRBD1 (6 bases). The length of the CDR3 is 15 residues. The germline V and J ends were trimmed by 2 bases and 6 bases, with 15 bases remaining between them. Germline CDR1 reads SGHDT; CDR2 reads YYEEEE. In DNA, the CDR3 is TGTGCCAGCAGCTTTGAGGGGGTCGGGGTCAATGAGCAGTTCTTC. This sequence encodes CASSFEGVGVNEQFF.